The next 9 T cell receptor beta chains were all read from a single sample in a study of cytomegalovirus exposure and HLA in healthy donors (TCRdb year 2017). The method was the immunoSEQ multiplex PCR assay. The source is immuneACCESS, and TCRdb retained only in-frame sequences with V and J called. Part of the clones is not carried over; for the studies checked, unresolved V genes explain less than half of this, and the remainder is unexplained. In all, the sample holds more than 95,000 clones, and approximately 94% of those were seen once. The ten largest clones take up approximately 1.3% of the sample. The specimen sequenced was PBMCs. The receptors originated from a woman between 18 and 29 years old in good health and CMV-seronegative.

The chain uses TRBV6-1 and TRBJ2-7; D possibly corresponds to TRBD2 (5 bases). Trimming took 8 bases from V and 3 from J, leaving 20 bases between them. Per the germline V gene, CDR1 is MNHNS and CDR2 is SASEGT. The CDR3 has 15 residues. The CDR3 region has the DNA TGTGCCAGCGTGGTATTTGGAGGCGGATACTACGAGCAGTACTTC. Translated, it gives CASVVFGGGYYEQYF.

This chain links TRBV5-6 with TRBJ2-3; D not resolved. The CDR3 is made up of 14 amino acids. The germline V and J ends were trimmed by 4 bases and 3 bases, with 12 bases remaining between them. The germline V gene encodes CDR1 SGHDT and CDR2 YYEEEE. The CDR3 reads CASSPNWSTDTQYF. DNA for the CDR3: TGTGCCAGCAGCCCTAACTGGAGTACAGATACGCAGTATTTT.

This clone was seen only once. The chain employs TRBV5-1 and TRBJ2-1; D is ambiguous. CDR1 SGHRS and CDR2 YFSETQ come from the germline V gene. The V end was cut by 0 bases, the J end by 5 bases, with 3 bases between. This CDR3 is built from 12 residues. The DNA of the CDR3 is TGCGCCAGCAGCTTGGACAACAATGAGCAGTTCTTC. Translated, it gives CASSLDNNEQFF.

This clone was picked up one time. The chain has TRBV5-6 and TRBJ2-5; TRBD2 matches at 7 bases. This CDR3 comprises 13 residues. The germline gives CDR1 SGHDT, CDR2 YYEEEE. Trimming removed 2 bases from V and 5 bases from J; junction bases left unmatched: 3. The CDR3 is CASSLWGGETQYF. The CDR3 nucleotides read TGTGCCAGCAGCTTATGGGGAGGGGAGACCCAGTACTTC.

Written as DNA, the CDR3 is TGTGCCAGCAGCTTTACAGGGCCTGAGCAGTTCTTC. Protein product: CASSFTGPEQFF. This sequence joins TRBV7-9 and TRBJ2-1, with a possible D match to TRBD1 (6 bases). In germline, CDR1 is SEHNR, CDR2 FQNEAQ (reference sequence). The CDR3 has 12 residues. Trimming removed 3 bases from V and 9 bases from J, with 9 bases in between.

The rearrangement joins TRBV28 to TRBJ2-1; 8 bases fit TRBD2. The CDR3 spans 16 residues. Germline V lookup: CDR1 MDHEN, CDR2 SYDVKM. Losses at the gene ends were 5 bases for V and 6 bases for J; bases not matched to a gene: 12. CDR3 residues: CASSPPPGLVFNEQFF. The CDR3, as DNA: TGTGCCAGCAGTCCGCCCCCGGGACTAGTCTTCAATGAGCAGTTCTTC.

The CDR3 loop is CASSVDLNTEAFF. For the CDR3, the DNA is TGTGCCAGCAGTGTGGACTTGAACACTGAAGCTTTCTTT. V is TRBV6-5 and J is TRBJ1-1, with no clear D. V dropped 5 bases and J dropped 0 bases, with 7 bases sitting between them. This CDR3 comprises 13 residues. Per germline, CDR1 MNHEY and CDR2 SVGAGI.

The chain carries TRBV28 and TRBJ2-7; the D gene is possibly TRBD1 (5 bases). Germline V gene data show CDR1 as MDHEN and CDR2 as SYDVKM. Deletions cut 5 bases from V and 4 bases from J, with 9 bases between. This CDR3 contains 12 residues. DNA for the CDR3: TGTGCCAGCAGTAACAGGATGTACGAGCAGTACTTC. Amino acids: CASSNRMYEQYF. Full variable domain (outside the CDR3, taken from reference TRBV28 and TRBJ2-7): DVKVTQSSRYLVKRTGEKVFLECVQDMDHENMFWYRQDPGLGLRLIYFSYDVKMKEKGDIPEGYSVSREKKERFSLILESASTNQTSMYLCASSNRMYEQYFGPGTRLTVT.

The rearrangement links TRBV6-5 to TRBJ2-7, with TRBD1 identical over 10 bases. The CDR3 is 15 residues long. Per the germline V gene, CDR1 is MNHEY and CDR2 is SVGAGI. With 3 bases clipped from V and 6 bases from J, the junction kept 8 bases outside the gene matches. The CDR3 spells CASSYPGQGIREQYF. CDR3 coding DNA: TGTGCCAGCAGTTATCCGGGACAGGGGATCCGCGAGCAGTACTTC.